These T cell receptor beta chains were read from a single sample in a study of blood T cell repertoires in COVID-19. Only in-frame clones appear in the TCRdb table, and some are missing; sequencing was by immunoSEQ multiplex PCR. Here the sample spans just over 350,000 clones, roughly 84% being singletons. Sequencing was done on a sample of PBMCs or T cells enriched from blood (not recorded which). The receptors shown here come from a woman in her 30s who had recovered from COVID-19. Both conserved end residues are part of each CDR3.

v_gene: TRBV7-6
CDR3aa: CASSPWTSGSGELFF

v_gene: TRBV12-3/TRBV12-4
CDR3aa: CATTTGGGSPLHF

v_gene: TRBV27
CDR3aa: CASNRRGGLAGRNEQFF

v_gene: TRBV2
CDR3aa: CASREWGGPNRDTQYF

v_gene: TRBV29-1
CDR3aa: CSARGWSDGTDTQYF

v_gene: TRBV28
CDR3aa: CASSSTSGAIYNEQFF

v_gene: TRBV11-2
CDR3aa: CASSYTSGSLTGELFF

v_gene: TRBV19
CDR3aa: CASSPAGGSPLHF

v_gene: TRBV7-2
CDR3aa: CASSPGSSHGYTF

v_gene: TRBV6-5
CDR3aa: CAGQGVGTNEKLFF

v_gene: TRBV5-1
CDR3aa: CASSLGAQSNTGELFF

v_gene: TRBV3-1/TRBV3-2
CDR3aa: CASSQSMESGGSYEQYF

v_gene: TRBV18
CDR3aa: CASSPRGQQNTEAFF

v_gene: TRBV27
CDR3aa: CASSLYQGSNQPQHF

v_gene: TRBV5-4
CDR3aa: CASRSAGGEVTEAFF

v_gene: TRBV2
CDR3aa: CASRALGSGRAYEQYF

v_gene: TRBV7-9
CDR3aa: CASISVTDTQYF

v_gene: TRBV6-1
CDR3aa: CASTEGGKETQYF

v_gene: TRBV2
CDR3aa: CASRELVDRSSYEQYF

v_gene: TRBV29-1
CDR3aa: CSVDTGQGNYGYTF

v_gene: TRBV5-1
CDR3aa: CASSLGSDYSYNEQFF

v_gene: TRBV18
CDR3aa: CASSQEGSNTEAFF

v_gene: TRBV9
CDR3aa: CASSLRGLQETQYF

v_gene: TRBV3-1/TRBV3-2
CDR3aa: CASSQGLRPGWFF

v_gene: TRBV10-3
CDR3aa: CAIKPGHGYTF

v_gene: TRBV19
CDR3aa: CASSIGDRGLGETQYF

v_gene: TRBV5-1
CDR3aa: CASSSGGPTDTQYF

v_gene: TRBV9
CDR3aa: CASSSSADRGFNSPLHF

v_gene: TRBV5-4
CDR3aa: CASSLDSYYGYTF

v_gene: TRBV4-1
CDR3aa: CASSQDQLANYGYTF

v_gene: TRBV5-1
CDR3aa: CASSTGTEYNSPLHF

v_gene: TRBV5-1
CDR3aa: CASTGGGQPQHF

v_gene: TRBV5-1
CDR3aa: CASSLVLFGVGVDEQYF

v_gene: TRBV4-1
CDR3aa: CASSQDPRAYSGNTIYF

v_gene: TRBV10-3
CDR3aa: CAISGGGAGYTF

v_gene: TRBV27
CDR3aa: CASSIGDEQYF

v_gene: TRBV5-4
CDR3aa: CASSLSIYPSTDTQYF

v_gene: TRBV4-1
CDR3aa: CASSPLGQGKDTEAFF

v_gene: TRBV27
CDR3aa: CASSPRGSGTGETQYF

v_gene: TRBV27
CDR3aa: CASSNTGLPFFGYTF

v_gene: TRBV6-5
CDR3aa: CASNRDRYEQYF

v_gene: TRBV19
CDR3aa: CASRWGGGNTEAFF

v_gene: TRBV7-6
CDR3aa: CASSLNGEYNTGELFF

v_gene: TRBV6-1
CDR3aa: CASSDNKNTEAFF

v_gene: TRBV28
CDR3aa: CAGQASTNEKLFF

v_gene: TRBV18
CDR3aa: CASSPGQPMFGAFF

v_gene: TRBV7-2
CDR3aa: CASSLATGGNTIYF

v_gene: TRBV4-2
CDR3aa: CASSQVGRGYEQYF

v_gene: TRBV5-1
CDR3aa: CASSLGQSSTSTDTQYF

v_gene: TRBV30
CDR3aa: CAWSLAGLVLIQYF

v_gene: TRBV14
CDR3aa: CASSQEVTLNTEAFF

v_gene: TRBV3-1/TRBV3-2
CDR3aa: CASSQGSEAFF

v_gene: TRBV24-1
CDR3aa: CATSGGQGSFYEQYF